This is a list of T cell receptor beta chains from one sample in a study of T cell repertoires in cytomegalovirus infection. The antigens for these receptors are not known. TCRdb reprocessed the reads with MiXCR, giving one entry per CDR3 protein. Among approximately 300,000 distinct CDR3 sequences listed, about 25% were seen once. Material: cultured PBMCs, obtained from culture after CMV antigen stimulation. The source of these receptors is a human donor in good health (CMV status not recorded). Some clones in this sample may be carry-over from other donors' samples. Each CDR3 is given with its conserved first and last residue. The D gene is left open where the match is weak. The listing skips clone size in some rows; elsewhere it reads once, few, many or a size class.

v_call	j_call	d_call	clone_size	cdr3_aa	cdr3_nt
TRBV20-1	TRBJ2-1	-	-	CSAEGLYNEQFF	TGCAGTGCGGAGGGACTTTACAATGAGCAGTTCTTC
TRBV28	TRBJ1-2	-	few	CASSQQRSNYGYTF	TGTGCCAGCAGTCAGCAGAGATCTAACTATGGCTACACCTTC
TRBV6-1	TRBJ1-5	-	few	CASSDRGLGAQHF	TGTGCCAGCAGTGACAGGGGTTTGGGGGCCCAGCATTTT
TRBV5-1	TRBJ2-1	-	-	CASSLTVVQGNEQFF	TGCGCCAGCAGCTTGACGGTAGTTCAGGGCAATGAGCAGTTCTTC
TRBV20-1	TRBJ2-1	-	-	CSGGPSLEQFF	TGCAGTGGAGGCCCAAGCCTAGAGCAGTTCTTC
TRBV4-1	TRBJ1-3	-	many	CASSQARGLAGNTIYF	TGCGCCAGCAGCCAAGCACGGGGTTTAGCTGGAAACACCATATATTTT
TRBV6-2/TRBV6-3	TRBJ1-1	-	few	CASSNSRDTEAFF	TGTGCCAGCAGCAACTCCCGAGACACTGAAGCTTTCTTT
TRBV7-9	TRBJ1-1	-	-	CASSKGHMNTEAFF	TGTGCCAGCAGCAAGGGACATATGAACACTGAAGCTTTCTTT
TRBV6-1	TRBJ2-3	-	many	CAASSYGMSTDTQYF	TGTGCCGCCTCGAGTTACGGGATGAGCACAGATACGCAGTATTTT
TRBV18	TRBJ1-4	-	few	CASSPVQTGKGEKLFF	TGTGCCAGCTCACCGGTTCAAACAGGGAAGGGTGAAAAACTGTTTTTT
TRBV4-1	TRBJ1-1	TRBD1	few	CASSQEKGTGGGDTEAFF	TGCGCCAGCAGCCAAGAAAAGGGGACAGGGGGCGGAGACACTGAAGCTTTCTTT
TRBV13	TRBJ2-3	-	few	CASRLWSTDTQYF	TGTGCCAGCAGGCTGTGGAGCACAGATACGCAGTATTTT
TRBV12-3/TRBV12-4	TRBJ1-2	TRBD1	-	CASSSYHRGAYGYTF	TGTGCCAGCAGTTCATATCACAGGGGGGCCTATGGCTACACCTTC
TRBV7-2	TRBJ2-1	TRBD2	many	CASSPRLADEQFF	TGTGCCAGCAGCCCTCGACTAGCTGATGAGCAGTTCTTC
TRBV6-5	TRBJ2-5	-	-	CASSRKTGQETQYF	TGTGCCAGCAGTCGCAAGACAGGCCAAGAGACCCAGTACTTC
TRBV6-6	TRBJ2-1	TRBD2	-	CASRLGEREMFF	TGTGCCAGCAGACTCGGAGAGCGGGAGATGTTCTTC
TRBV20-1	TRBJ1-2	TRBD1	many	CSARTGVTYGYTF	TGCAGTGCTAGAACAGGGGTTACCTATGGCTACACCTTC